What follows are 8 T cell receptor beta chains derived from one specimen sequenced in a study of T-cell memory formation after mild COVID-19. TCRdb re-derived calls from the 5' RACE reads in MiXCR, one entry per CDR3 protein. The sample carries 300,000 to 350,000 distinct CDR3 sequences, roughly an eighth recorded once. Sequencing was done on a sample of PBMCs or a T cell subset sorted from them (not recorded which). The receptor source for this set is a man between 18 and 29 years old who had mild COVID-19 (a few samples of this study predate the infection). Cell type and time point are not known.

The chain carries TRBV5-1 and TRBJ2-7; 8 nucleotides line up with TRBD2. The V segment lost 1 base and the J segment 1 base; nucleotides outside the gene matches: 1. The CDR3 contains 14 residues. The germline CDR1 and CDR2 sequences are SGHRS and YFSETQ. In nucleotides, the CDR3 is TGCGCCAGCAGCTTGACTAGCGGATCCTACGAGCAGTACGTC. Its protein product is CASSLTSGSYEQYV.

The chain carries TRBV2 and TRBJ2-3, with TRBD1 matching over 7 bases. Germline values: CDR1 SNHLY, CDR2 FYNNEI. The CDR3 is 15 residues long. J was trimmed by 8 bases and V by 6 bases; bases with no gene match: 14. CDR3 in DNA: TGTGCCAGCAGGACGGGACAGTCTTTTTCCGGTACGCAGTATTTT. It codes for CASRTGQSFSGTQYF.

This clonotype was seen more than once but under ten times. This rearrangement joins TRBV19 to TRBJ1-1, with a possible D match to TRBD1 (6 bases). This CDR3 contains 15 residues. The V end was cut by 10 bases, the J end by 1 base, with 19 bases between. Germline V CDR1 and CDR2: LNHDA, SQIVND (reference sequence). CDR3 in amino acids: CATTPLGTWNTEAFF. In DNA, the CDR3 is TGTGCCACCACGCCACTCGGGACATGGAACACTGAAGCTTTCTTT.

The table lists this clonotype with a few counts. J is TRBJ2-3 and V is TRBV2; tentatively, D is TRBD1 (5 bases). Germline values: CDR1 SNHLY, CDR2 FYNNEI. This CDR3 has 17 residues. The V and J ends lost 4 bases and 0 bases respectively, with 17 bases between them. The CDR3 loop is CASSVGTGPASTDTQYF. CDR3 DNA: TGTGCCAGCAGTGTCGGAACAGGACCAGCTAGCACAGATACGCAGTATTTT.

The V and J genes are TRBV6-2 or TRBV6-3 and TRBJ2-5, with D possibly matching TRBD1 (6 bases). V gave up 1 base and J gave up 4 bases, with 10 bases separating them. The CDR3 is 14 amino acids. Germline CDR1 and CDR2: MNHEY and SVGEGT. The CDR3 bases are TGTGCCAGCAGTTACTGGACAGCAGGAGAGACCCAGTACTTC. Protein: CASSYWTAGETQYF.

This clonotype was picked up many times. The chain employs TRBV11-2 and TRBJ2-4; 8 bases are a match to TRBD2. Germline loops: CDR1 SGHAT, CDR2 FQNNGV. The CDR3 spans 16 residues. Trimming took 3 bases from V and 5 from J; bases not matched to a gene: 9. The chain's CDR3 is CASSFPLRGGQNIQYF. The CDR3 DNA reads as TGTGCCAGCAGCTTTCCCCTCCGCGGGGGGCAAAACATTCAGTACTTC.

The chain uses TRBV28 and TRBJ1-5; D gene unclear. V was clipped by 6 bases and J by 5 bases, with 5 bases between them. The CDR3 totals 11 residues. CDR1 and CDR2 from the germline V gene are MDHEN and SYDVKM. CDR3 DNA sequence: TGTGCCAGCAGCATAGATCAGCCCCAGCATTTT. Residues: CASSIDQPQHF.

This chain links TRBV29-1 with TRBJ2-5; 9 bases match TRBD1. Per the germline V gene, CDR1 is SQVTM and CDR2 is ANQGSEA. This CDR3 has 13 amino acids. V dropped 7 bases and J dropped 5; count of bases not matched to a gene: 8. The CDR3 DNA sequence: TGCAGCGCTAGGGACAGGGCTGGGGAGACCCAGTACTTC. Translation gives CSARDRAGETQYF.